The clone carrying this TCR beta chain is medium-sized by share. Trimming removed 6 bases from V and 8 bases from J; junction bases left unmatched: 13. The CDR3 is 15 amino acids. The V gene's germline CDR1 is SGHAT and CDR2 FQNNGV. TCRdb used MiXCR to reprocess the 5' RACE reads, holding one entry per CDR3 protein. The repertoire holds under 6,500 distinct CDR3 sequences, with around 4% as singletons. This entry belongs to a study of spatial heterogeneity in lung cancer. Time point indicated: sample taken at primary tumor resection. The genes are TRBV11-2 and TRBJ2-1, with TRBD2 identical over 7 bases. The sequences come from normal lung tissue next to the tumor, collected at surgery. The receptor comes from a male donor with early-stage non-small cell lung cancer. Written as DNA, the CDR3 is TGTGCCAGCAGAAGGGACCGGCGGGGGATCGATGAGCAGTTCTTC. It encodes CASRRDRRGIDEQFF.